One sample yielded the 26 T cell receptor beta chains listed below, sequenced in a study of blood T cell repertoires in COVID-19. The repertoire was sequenced with immunoSEQ multiplex PCR; TCRdb's copy has only in-frame clones and lacks some. The repertoire holds 200,000 or so clones, with 85% to 90% as singletons. Sequencing was performed on peripheral blood. These receptors were taken from a woman aged 60-75 years with acute or convalescent COVID-19.

This chain joins TRBV11-1 and TRBJ2-5, with 8 bases matching TRBD2. Germline-derived CDR1 and CDR2 are SGHAT and FQDESV (reference sequence). The CDR3 spans 16 residues. The J segment lost 8 bases and the V segment lost 4 bases, leaving 15 bases of the junction unmatched. The CDR3 DNA reads as TGTGCCAGCAGCTCTAATAGCGGGATGGTACAAGGTACCCAGTACTTC. This gives the protein CASSSNSGMVQGTQYF.

The gene calls are TRBV23-1 and TRBJ2-1, with TRBD2 as a possible D gene (6 bases). TRBV23-1 is assigned to the ORF class and has an uncertain function. V lost 2 bases and J 5 bases, leaving 13 bases between the germline ends. The CDR3 has 15 amino acids. The CDR3 is CASSQTGSPHNEQFF. The CDR3 DNA is TGCGCCAGCAGTCAAACCGGGAGCCCCCACAATGAGCAGTTCTTC.

The rearrangement links TRBV28 to TRBJ1-1; D gene unclear. This CDR3 has 15 residues. Germline values: CDR1 MDHEN, CDR2 SYDVKM. The V end lost 7 bases, the J end lost 8 bases, and 23 bases lay between the germline ends. The CDR3 here is CASTPTRVATSEAFF. In DNA, the CDR3 is TGTGCCAGCACCCCCACTAGGGTTGCCACCTCCGAAGCTTTCTTT.

The V and J genes are TRBV5-1 and TRBJ2-7, with D possibly being TRBD1 (6 bases). Per germline, CDR1 SGHRS and CDR2 YFSETQ. V was cut by 4 bases and J by 2 bases, with 13 bases left in between. The CDR3 is 14 amino acids. Written as DNA, the CDR3 is TGCGCCAGCAGCCCGGGGACACTTCCCTACGAGCAGTACTTC. It is translated as CASSPGTLPYEQYF. Full variable domain (outside the CDR3, taken from reference TRBV5-1 and TRBJ2-7): KAGVTQTPRYLIKTRGQQVTLSCSPISGHRSVSWYQQTPGQGLQFLFEYFSETQRNKGNFPGRFSGRQFSNSRSEMNVSTLELGDSALYLCASSPGTLPYEQYFGPGTRLTVT.

The gene calls are TRBV9 and TRBJ2-6, with D maybe TRBD2 (5 bases). Germline V gene data show CDR1 as SGDLS and CDR2 as YYNGEE. The CDR3 runs to 19 residues. V gave up 0 bases and J gave up 3 bases, with 19 bases separating them. CDR3 nucleotide sequence: TGTGCCAGCAGCGTAGGGTCGGGTCTAGCCGGCTTTGGGGCCAACGTCCTGACTTTC. Protein product: CASSVGSGLAGFGANVLTF.

The rearrangement joins TRBV27 to TRBJ1-2; D is perhaps TRBD1 (5 bases). Deletions cut 4 bases from V and 5 bases from J, with 17 bases between. The CDR3 runs 15 residues. From germline, CDR1 is MNHEY and CDR2 SMNVEV (reference sequence). The CDR3, as DNA: TGTGCCAGCAGTTCGATCTCCAGGGAACATTATGGCTACACCTTC. Protein product: CASSSISREHYGYTF.

The rearrangement links TRBV4-3 to TRBJ1-4, with D possibly matching TRBD1 (6 bases). This CDR3 is built from 15 residues. Germline CDR1 and CDR2: LGHNA and YSLEER. Deletions cut 0 bases from V and 8 bases from J, with 13 bases between. The CDR3 DNA reads as TGCGCCAGCAGCCAAGACCACAGGGTGATGGAAAAACTGTTTTTT. It translates to CASSQDHRVMEKLFF.

For the CDR3, the DNA is TGTGCCAGCAGCTTCCCTCCTAGCGGGAGGGCCAATGAGCAGTTCTTC. Its translation is CASSFPPSGRANEQFF. V is TRBV11-2 and J is TRBJ2-1, with TRBD2 identical over 12 bases. V trimming: 3 bases; J trimming: 6 bases; junction bases outside the gene matches: 6. Germline V gene sequence: CDR1 SGHAT, CDR2 FQNNGV. CDR3 length: 16 residues.

J is TRBJ2-3 and V is TRBV5-1; D is uncertain. Germline CDR1 is SGHRS and CDR2 is YFSETQ. This CDR3 region has 15 residues. The V gene lost 4 bases and the J gene lost 0 bases, with 12 bases spanning the gap. This chain's CDR3 is CASSTQMTSTDTQYF. The CDR3 coding sequence is TGCGCCAGCAGCACCCAAATGACTAGCACAGATACGCAGTATTTT. Full variable domain (outside the CDR3, taken from reference TRBV5-1 and TRBJ2-3): KAGVTQTPRYLIKTRGQQVTLSCSPISGHRSVSWYQQTPGQGLQFLFEYFSETQRNKGNFPGRFSGRQFSNSRSEMNVSTLELGDSALYLCASSTQMTSTDTQYFGPGTRLTVL.

The V call is TRBV11-2, the J call TRBJ1-1; D is perhaps TRBD1 (5 bases). The CDR3 extends over 14 amino acids. Germline values: CDR1 SGHAT, CDR2 FQNNGV. The V gene lost 7 bases and the J gene lost 0 bases, with 12 bases spanning the gap. CDR3 in DNA: TGTGCCAGCACCTTTGACAGAATGAACACTGAAGCTTTCTTT. Protein product: CASTFDRMNTEAFF. Combining the CDR3 with reference TRBV11-2 and TRBJ1-1 gives the whole variable domain EAGVAQSPRYKIIEKRQSVAFWCNPISGHATLYWYQQILGQGPKLLIQFQNNGVVDDSQLPKDRFSAERLKGVDSTLKIQPAKLEDSAVYLCASTFDRMNTEAFFGQGTRLTVV.

The V and J genes are TRBV21-1 and TRBJ2-5; the DNA was not used to check the table's D call, TRBD2. TRBV21-1 is noted as a pseudogene. This CDR3 region has 20 residues. The CDR3 spells CASTQPDLDKRGGFLETQYF. CDR3 in DNA: TGTGCCAGCACTCAACCCGACTTAGACAAGAGGGGAGGTTTTTTAGAGACCCAGTACTTC.

The CDR3 here is CASSLEQVSNYGYTF. The CDR3 DNA is TGTGCCAGCAGCTTGGAACAGGTCTCTAACTATGGCTACACCTTC. The chain recombines TRBV5-6 with TRBJ1-2; D is possibly TRBD1 (5 bases). The CDR3 runs to 15 residues. Trimming cost V 0 bases and J 0 bases, with 9 bases left between them. Germline V gene sequence: CDR1 SGHDT, CDR2 YYEEEE.

This CDR3 is CASGWSGFEGMNTEAFF. The CDR3 coding sequence is TGTGCTAGTGGTTGGTCGGGGTTCGAGGGCATGAACACTGAAGCTTTCTTT. This chain uses TRBV12-5 with TRBJ1-1; D call uncertain. CDR3 length: 17 amino acids. Germline-derived CDR1 and CDR2 are LGHNT and FRNRAP. Between the trimmed V and J ends, which lost 4 bases and 0 bases, there was a span of 18 bases. Complete variable domain (other parts from reference TRBV12-5 and TRBJ1-1): DARVTQTPRHKVTEMGQEVTMRCQPILGHNTVFWYRQTMMQGLELLAYFRNRAPLDDSGMPKDRFSAEMPDATLATLKIQPSEPRDSAVYFCASGWSGFEGMNTEAFFGQGTRLTVV.

This clone has a single count. The chain links TRBV2 to TRBJ1-1; D may be TRBD1 (5 bases). The CDR3 spans 15 residues. Trimming stripped 3 bases from V and 2 bases from J, with 13 bases between. The germline gives CDR1 SNHLY, CDR2 FYNNEI. Written as DNA, the CDR3 is TGTGCCAGCAGTGATTTTGGGGCGTTAAACACTGAAGCTTTCTTT. Translated, it gives CASSDFGALNTEAFF.

The chain uses TRBV15 and TRBJ1-5; 8 bases agree with TRBD1. Germline values: CDR1 LNHNV, CDR2 YYDKDF (reference sequence). After removal of 0 bases from V and 2 bases from J, the junction contained 12 bases not matched to a gene. The CDR3 covers 19 residues. CDR3 residues: CATSRDGDRGVRGNQPQHF. Written as DNA, the CDR3 is TGTGCCACCAGCAGAGATGGAGACAGGGGCGTGCGGGGCAATCAGCCCCAGCATTTT.

This chain uses TRBV5-1 with TRBJ1-2, with 7 bases fitting TRBD1. Looked up from germline, CDR1 is SGHRS and CDR2 is YFSETQ. The J segment lost 6 bases and the V segment lost 3 bases, leaving 11 bases of the junction unmatched. The CDR3 totals 15 residues. For the CDR3, the DNA is TGCGCCAGCAGCTCCCTTCTCCCCAGGGGGAATGGCTACACCTTC. It yields the protein CASSSLLPRGNGYTF.

The chain is built from TRBV6-5 and TRBJ2-7; 11 bases line up with TRBD1. V dropped 2 bases and J dropped 4; count of bases not matched to a gene: 1. The CDR3 spans 14 residues. Germline-derived CDR1 and CDR2 are MNHEY and SVGAGI. CDR3 region: CASSYGQGAYEQYF. The CDR3 region has the DNA TGTGCCAGCAGTTACGGACAGGGGGCTTACGAGCAGTACTTC.

This clone came up a few times. The chain links TRBV28 to TRBJ2-6; maybe TRBD1 (5 bases). The CDR3 sequence is 15 residues long. V lost 2 bases to trimming and J lost 0 bases, with 5 bases between them. From germline, CDR1 is MDHEN and CDR2 SYDVKM. For the CDR3, the DNA is TGTGCCAGCAGTTTAAGGGGCTCTGGGGCCAACGTCCTGACTTTC. Its protein is CASSLRGSGANVLTF.

This clone was detected a few times. The chain is built from TRBV7-2 and TRBJ2-7; 7 bases line up with TRBD2. The CDR3 is made up of 15 amino acids. V lost 4 bases, J lost 5 bases, and 11 bases stayed unmatched. Germline V CDR1 and CDR2: SGHTA, FQGNSA. Here the CDR3 DNA reads TGTGCCAGCAGCTCTCGAGCGGGGACGCCCCACGAGCAGTACTTC. Encoded protein: CASSSRAGTPHEQYF.

The J gene is TRBJ1-5, the V gene TRBV24-1; TRBD1 matches at 9 bases. Losses at the gene ends were 3 bases for V and 4 bases for J; bases not matched to a gene: 3. The CDR3 loop spans 15 amino acids. Germline V gene data show CDR1 as KGHDR and CDR2 as SFDVKD. The DNA of the CDR3 is TGTGCCACCAGTGATGCGACAGGGGGGAATCAGCCCCAGCATTTT. It is translated as CATSDATGGNQPQHF.

DNA for the CDR3: TGTGCCAGCAGCAGACCGGTCGGACAGGGCAATTCACCCCTCCACTTT. It encodes CASSRPVGQGNSPLHF. The chain combines TRBV9 with TRBJ1-6, with 8 positions matching TRBD1. From germline, CDR1 is SGDLS and CDR2 YYNGEE. V was clipped by 4 bases and J by 7 bases; unmatched bases: 10. The CDR3 totals 16 residues.

This chain connects TRBV5-6 to TRBJ2-5; 14 nucleotides line up with TRBD2. The CDR3 is 17 residues long. V lost 4 bases and J lost 4; bases outside the gene matches: 9. Germline V gene lookup returns CDR1 SGHDT and CDR2 YYEEEE. CDR3 region: CASSRPGLAGGAETQYF. CDR3 nucleotides: TGTGCCAGCAGCCGCCCAGGACTAGCGGGAGGTGCAGAGACCCAGTACTTC.

The chain joins TRBV19 to TRBJ1-4, with a weak D call TRBD1 (5 bases). The CDR3 runs 15 residues. V lost 5 bases and J lost 0, with 10 bases in between. Per germline, CDR1 LNHDA and CDR2 SQIVND (reference sequence). The CDR3 is CASSPDRATNEKLFF. The CDR3 nucleotides read TGTGCCAGTAGTCCAGACAGAGCAACTAATGAAAAACTGTTTTTT.

This clone has just one count. CDR3 in DNA: TGCGCCAGCATCCGAGGGACAGGGATTTGGAATGAGCAGTTCTTC. This codes for CASIRGTGIWNEQFF. The J gene is TRBJ2-1, the V gene TRBV23-1, with 9 bases aligning to TRBD1. TRBV23-1 is an ORF for which the function is uncertain. Trimming removed 7 bases from V and 7 bases from J; junction bases left unmatched: 11. The length of the CDR3 is 15 residues.

This chain uses TRBV6-5 with TRBJ2-7, with D possibly being TRBD2 (7 bases). Deletions cut 2 bases from V and 2 bases from J, with 13 bases between. CDR1 MNHEY and CDR2 SVGAGI come from the germline V gene. This CDR3 spans 15 amino acids. The CDR3 DNA reads TGTGCCAGCAGTTACGGGCGGCGGGGGCCCTACGAGCAGTACTTC. Translated: CASSYGRRGPYEQYF.

This clone showed up just once. The chain has TRBV5-4 and TRBJ2-5; TRBD1 is a possible D gene (5 bases). Between the trimmed V and J ends, which lost 0 bases and 2 bases, there was a span of 11 bases. The CDR3 spans 15 residues. The germline CDR1 and CDR2 sequences are SGHNT and YYREEE (reference sequence). CDR3 loop: CASSLGETEQETQYF. DNA of the CDR3: TGTGCCAGCAGCTTGGGAGAGACAGAGCAAGAGACCCAGTACTTC.